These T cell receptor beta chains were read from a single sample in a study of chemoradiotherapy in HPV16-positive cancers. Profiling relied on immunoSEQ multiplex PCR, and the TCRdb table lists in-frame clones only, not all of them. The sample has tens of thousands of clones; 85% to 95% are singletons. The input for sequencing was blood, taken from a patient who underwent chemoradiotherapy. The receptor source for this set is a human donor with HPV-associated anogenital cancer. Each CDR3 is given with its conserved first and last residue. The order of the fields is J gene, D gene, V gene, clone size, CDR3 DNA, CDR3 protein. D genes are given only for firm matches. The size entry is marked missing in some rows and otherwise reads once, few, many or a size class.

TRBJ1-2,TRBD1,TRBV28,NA,TGTGCCAGCAGTTCCTTCCGGGACAGGGTGGCCGGTGACTATGGCTACACCTTC,CASSSFRDRVAGDYGYTF
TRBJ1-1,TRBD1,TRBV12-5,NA,TGTGCTAGTGGTTTTAGGCGGGGCGCGGACAGGAGAAAACGGAACACTGAAGCTTTCTTT,CASGFRRGADRRKRNTEAFF
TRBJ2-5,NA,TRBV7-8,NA,TGTGCCAGCAGCTCCACCGACAGGTCCCAGTACTTC,CASSSTDRSQYF
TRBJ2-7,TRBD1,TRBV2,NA,TGTGCCAGCAGGGCGACAGGGAATCCCTACGAGCAGTACTTC,CASRATGNPYEQYF
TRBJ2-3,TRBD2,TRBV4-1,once,TGCGCCAGCAGCCAAGATGGGACGGGAGGGAGCACAGATACGCAGTATTTT,CASSQDGTGGSTDTQYF
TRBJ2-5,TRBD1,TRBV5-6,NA,TGTGCCAGCAGCTTGTACAGGGGAGAGACCCAGTACTTC,CASSLYRGETQYF
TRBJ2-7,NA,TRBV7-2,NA,TGTGCCAGCAGCTTAAGCTCTAGCGCCTCCTACGAGCAGTACTTC,CASSLSSSASYEQYF
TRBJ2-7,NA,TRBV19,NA,TGTGCCAGAACAATTTACGAGCAGTACTTC,CARTIYEQYF
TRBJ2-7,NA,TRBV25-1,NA,TGTGCCAGCAGTGACAGCGACCGGTACGAGCAGTACTTC,CASSDSDRYEQYF
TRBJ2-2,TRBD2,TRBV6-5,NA,TGTGCCAGCAGCGAGGGACTAGCCGCGACCGGGGAGCTGTTTTTT,CASSEGLAATGELFF
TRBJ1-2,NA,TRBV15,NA,TGTGCCACCAGCAGAGATAGGGCAGCAACTAACTATGGCTACACCTTC,CATSRDRAATNYGYTF
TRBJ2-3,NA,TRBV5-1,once,TGCGCCAGCAGCATGGGCCCGGGCACAGATACGCAGTATTTT,CASSMGPGTDTQYF
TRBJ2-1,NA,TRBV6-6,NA,TGTGCCAGCAGTTACTCGAACCGGGGCAATGAGCAGTTCTTC,CASSYSNRGNEQFF
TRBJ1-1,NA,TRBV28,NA,TGTGCCAGCAGTTTATACCTCGGCACTGAAGCTTTCTTT,CASSLYLGTEAFF
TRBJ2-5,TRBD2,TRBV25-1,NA,TGTGCCAGCAGTGAATATGGACTAGCGCTTGAAGAGACCCAGTACTTC,CASSEYGLALEETQYF
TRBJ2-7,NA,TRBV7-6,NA,TGTGCCAGCAGCTTAGAATCCGGGGGGCTTATTTTCTACGAGCAGTACTTC,CASSLESGGLIFYEQYF
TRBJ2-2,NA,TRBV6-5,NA,TGTGCCAGCAGTCCCGCCCGCCTAACCGGGGAGCTGTTTTTT,CASSPARLTGELFF
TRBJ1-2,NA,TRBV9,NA,TGTGCCAGCAGCGGTTTGGGGAATAAATACTACACCTTC,CASSGLGNKYYTF
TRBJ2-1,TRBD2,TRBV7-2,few,TGTGCCAGCAGCTTATTTGGTGCGGGAGTAGGATCCAATGAGCAGTTCTTC,CASSLFGAGVGSNEQFF
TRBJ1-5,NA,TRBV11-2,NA,TGTGCCAGCAGCTTAGTTAGCAATCAGCCCCAGCATTTT,CASSLVSNQPQHF
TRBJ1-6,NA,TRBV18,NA,TGTGCCAGCTCACCAAACATGAGCTCCTATAATTCACCCCTCCACTTT,CASSPNMSSYNSPLHF
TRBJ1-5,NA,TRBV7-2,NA,TGTGCCAGCACAAGCGGGCGAAATAGCAATCAGCCCCAGCATTTT,CASTSGRNSNQPQHF
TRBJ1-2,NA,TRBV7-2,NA,TGTGCCAGCACCTCCAGGGGCAAGAACTATGGCTACACCTTC,CASTSRGKNYGYTF
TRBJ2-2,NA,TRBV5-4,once,TGTGCCAGCAGCGCAAAGAGGGGGGGGAACACCGGGGAGCTGTTTTTT,CASSAKRGGNTGELFF
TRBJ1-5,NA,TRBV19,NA,TGTGCCAGTAGTAGCTGGCCAGGTGGCAATCAGCCCCAGCATTTT,CASSSWPGGNQPQHF
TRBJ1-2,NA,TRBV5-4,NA,TGTGCCAGCAGCACAGACCGGCTCTATGGCTACACCTTC,CASSTDRLYGYTF
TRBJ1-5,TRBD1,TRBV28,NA,TGTGCCAGCATCGTAGGGGGCAGAAATCAGCCCCAGCATTTT,CASIVGGRNQPQHF
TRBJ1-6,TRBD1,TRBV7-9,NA,TGTGCCAGCAGCGCAAGCCGACAGGGGTTGGGTTCACCCCTCCACTTT,CASSASRQGLGSPLHF
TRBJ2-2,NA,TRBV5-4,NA,TGTGCCAGCAGCCGGCCAGGGGCCGGGGAGCTGTTTTTT,CASSRPGAGELFF
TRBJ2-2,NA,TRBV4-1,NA,TGCGCCAGCAGCCCTATGGGGCAGGGTGCCGGGGAGCTGTTTTTT,CASSPMGQGAGELFF
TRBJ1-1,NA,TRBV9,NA,TGTGCCAGCAGCGCAACAGGGTACGCGAACACTGAAGCTTTCTTT,CASSATGYANTEAFF
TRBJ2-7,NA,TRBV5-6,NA,TGTGCCAGCAGCTTATCTGCCAGGGAGCAGTACTTC,CASSLSAREQYF
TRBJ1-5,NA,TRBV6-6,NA,TGTGCCAGCAGTTACACCGGACAGTTCGATCAGCCCCAGCATTTT,CASSYTGQFDQPQHF
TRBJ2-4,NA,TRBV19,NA,TGTGCCAGTAGTGAGTATGACAAAAACATTCAGTACTTC,CASSEYDKNIQYF
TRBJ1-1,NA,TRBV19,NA,TGTGCCAGTAGTATAGGGGGCGGGTCGCGCCGAGGAAACACTGAAGCTTTCTTT,CASSIGGGSRRGNTEAFF
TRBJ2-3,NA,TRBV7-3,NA,TGTGCCAGCAGCTTAAATCCTAGCACAGATACGCAGTATTTT,CASSLNPSTDTQYF
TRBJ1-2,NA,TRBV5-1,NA,TGCGCCAGCAGCTTTGGGGACCGATCCTATGGCTACACCTTC,CASSFGDRSYGYTF
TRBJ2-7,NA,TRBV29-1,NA,TGCAGCGTTGCCAAGGGGGCCTACGAGCAGTACTTC,CSVAKGAYEQYF
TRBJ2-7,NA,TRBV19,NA,TGTGCCAGTAGGAACAGGAGCTCCTACGAGCAGTACTTC,CASRNRSSYEQYF
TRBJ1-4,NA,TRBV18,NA,TGTGCCAGCTCACCACCGACTGGAACTCCCCGGAGGGAAAAACTGTTTTTT,CASSPPTGTPRREKLFF
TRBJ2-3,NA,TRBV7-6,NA,TGTGCCAGCAGCCCTGAGGTTGGGTATACGCAGTATTTT,CASSPEVGYTQYF
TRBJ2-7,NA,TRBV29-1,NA,TGCAGCGTCGCCGAAGGGAATGGGTACTACGAGCAGTACTTC,CSVAEGNGYYEQYF
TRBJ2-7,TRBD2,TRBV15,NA,TGTGCCACCAGCAGAAGTAGCGGGTACTACGAGCAGTACTTC,CATSRSSGYYEQYF
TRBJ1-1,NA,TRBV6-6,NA,TGTGCCAGCACTAAGATGGGACTGGGGATGAACACTGAAGCTTTCTTT,CASTKMGLGMNTEAFF
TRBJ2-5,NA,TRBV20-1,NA,TGCAGTGCTAGACCTCAGGAGACCCAGTACTTC,CSARPQETQYF
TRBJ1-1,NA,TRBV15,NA,TGTGCCACCAGCAGAGATCTAGGGGCTGAAGCTTTCTTT,CATSRDLGAEAFF
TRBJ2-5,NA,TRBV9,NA,TGTGCCAGCAGCGTGGGGGGGCCTGGGGAGACCCAGTACTTC,CASSVGGPGETQYF
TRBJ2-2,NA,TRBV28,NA,TGTGCCAGCAGTTTATCACCCTATACCGACACCGGGGAGCTGTTTTTT,CASSLSPYTDTGELFF
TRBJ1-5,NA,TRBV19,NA,TGTGCCAGTAGTATAAGAGGGGGCAATCAGCCCCAGCATTTT,CASSIRGGNQPQHF
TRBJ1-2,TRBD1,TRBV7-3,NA,TGTGCCAGCAGCTCACAGGGGCCTCCCTATGGCTACACCTTC,CASSSQGPPYGYTF
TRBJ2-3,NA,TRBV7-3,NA,TGTGCCAGCAGCTTAAAAGGCGGTGATACGCAGTATTTT,CASSLKGGDTQYF
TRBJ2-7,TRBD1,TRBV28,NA,TGTGCCAGCAGTCCCGCACCGGGACAGGGCACCTACGAGCAGTACTTC,CASSPAPGQGTYEQYF